One TCR beta chain is described in this entry. Its antigen is not identified. These data originate in a study of T-cell memory formation after mild COVID-19. About the study: Clusters of TCRs were largely donor specific. Study results and limitations: Cross-reactive memory appears to have joined, as suggested by some responding clones showing up in pre-infection memory.

CDR1 is LGHNA, CDR2 YNFKEQ, per germline. This CDR3 region has 15 residues. The V end lost 3 bases, the J end lost 5 bases, and 15 bases lay between the germline ends. TCRdb analysed the 5' RACE reads with MiXCR anew, one entry per CDR3 protein. The data show 350,000 to 450,000 distinct CDR3 sequences, with around 27% seen just once and 13% held by the top ten. The specimen was PBMCs or a T cell subset sorted from them (not recorded which). V is TRBV4-2 and J is TRBJ2-3, with D perhaps given as TRBD1 or TRBD2 (5 bases each). This TCR derives from an adult woman who had mild COVID-19 (a few samples of this study predate the infection). Cell type and time point are not known. CDR3: CASSQTGTPGDTQYF. For the CDR3, the DNA is TGTGCCAGCAGCCAGACCGGGACCCCGGGAGATACGCAGTATTTT.